This T cell receptor (beta chain) was captured in a study of Graves' ophthalmopathy and Graves' hyperthyroidism. Study-wide results and limits: Blood repertoires reportedly contained most expanded thyroid clonotypes above 0.001 frequency. With just under 90% sensitivity and approximately 79% specificity, a 13-signature model separated ophthalmopathy from stable hyperthyroidism.

Reliance was placed on clinical symptoms, serum thyroxine, TRAb, thyroid ultrasound and orbital computed tomography for diagnosis. The CDR3 consists of 19 residues. Germline V gives CDR1 LGHNA, CDR2 YNFKEQ. V dropped 7 bases and J dropped 0; count of bases not matched to a gene: 9. The TCR beta CDR3 regions underwent amplification from RNA transcripts. The authors performed first-round RT-PCR with HTBI primers and then a second-round multiplex PCR. In TCRdb, the multiplex PCR reads were re-called with MiXCR into one record per CDR3 protein. The sample has hundreds of thousands of distinct CDR3 sequences, under 15% seen once; the top ten hold around 9.8%. This clonotype was seen repeatedly, ten times or more. Its antigen remains unknown.

The sequencing input was blood. The receptor comes from a woman aged 25 to 45 with Graves' ophthalmopathy. The genes are TRBV4-2 and TRBJ2-2; 15 bases match TRBD2. CDR3 coding DNA: TGTGCCAGCACCAGGACTAGCGGGAGGGTAGGAACGAACACCGGGGAGCTGTTTTTT. Translated, it gives CASTRTSGRVGTNTGELFF.